The 3 T cell receptor beta chains below were found in one sample sequenced in a study of T cells in Graves' hyperthyroidism and ophthalmopathy. The CDR3 regions of TCR beta were amplified from RNA transcripts. The TCR CDR3 was amplified in a first-round RT-PCR using the HTBI primer set. One entry per CDR3 protein results from TCRdb running MiXCR on the multiplex PCR reads. The sample comprises around 760,000 distinct CDR3 sequences, approximately 40% of which are singletons, and about a third rests with the top ten. Sample: blood. Receptors were obtained from a woman aged 40 to 50 with Graves' hyperthyroidism.

The genes are TRBV2 and TRBJ2-7, with D perhaps matching TRBD2 (5 bases). This CDR3 region has 17 residues. V shed 5 bases and J shed 4 bases, with 24 bases lying between them. The germline V gene encodes CDR1 SNHLY and CDR2 FYNNEI. The CDR3, as DNA: TGTGCCAGCAGTTACTCGGGGTCCATCAGGAAGGGTTACGAGCAGTACTTC. Translating gives CASSYSGSIRKGYEQYF.

The rearrangement uses TRBV6-1 and TRBJ2-5, with TRBD2 matching 9 bases. Germline lookup yields CDR1 MNHNS and CDR2 SASEGT. The CDR3 extends over 18 amino acids. V shed 5 bases and J 1 base; nucleotides not matched to a gene: 14. The CDR3 DNA reads TGTGCCAGCAGTACACCTATCTCTAGCGGGGCCCTCCAAGAGACCCAGTACTTC. Translating it yields CASSTPISSGALQETQYF.

DNA for the CDR3: TGTGCCATCAGTACAGAGGCGGCCCGGGACAGTCAAGAGACCCAGTACTTC. Protein: CAISTEAARDSQETQYF. This sequence joins TRBV10-3 and TRBJ2-5, with TRBD1 matching over 7 bases. The V and J ends lost 5 bases and 2 bases, in that order; junction bases with no gene match: 14. Germline V gene sequence: CDR1 ENHRY, CDR2 SYGVKD. This CDR3 region has 17 residues.